A selection of T cell receptor beta chains follows, all from one sample in a study of shared clonotypes between healthy human individuals. TCRdb's copy holds only in-frame clones and misses some; the assay was immunoSEQ multiplex PCR. Of around 2,000,000 clones listed, more than 85% are singletons. The specimen was naive CD8+ T cells from PBMCs. All receptors derive from a man between 18 and 29 years old in good health. Some clones in this sample may be carry-over from other donors' samples. CDR3s include the opening cysteine and the closing phenylalanine or tryptophan. A D gene is named only where the DNA matches it firmly. A row's size may be missing; if present it is once, few, many or a size class.

NA TRBJ2-3 NA TRBV11-2 CASSSPVGAAQDTQYF TGTGCCAGCAGCTCCCCCGTGGGAGCCGCCCAGGATACGCAGTATTTT
NA TRBJ2-7 NA TRBV10-2 CASSEVAFILGEQYF TGCGCCAGCAGTGAGGTAGCGTTCATATTGGGCGAGCAGTACTTC
NA TRBJ2-7 TRBD2 TRBV5-1 CASSLAVGRGEEQYF TGCGCCAGCAGCTTGGCTGTGGGGCGGGGGGAAGAGCAGTACTTC
NA TRBJ2-2 NA TRBV14 CASSQSPLAGANTGELFF TGTGCCAGCAGCCAAAGCCCCTTGGCGGGCGCGAACACCGGGGAGCTGTTTTTT
NA TRBJ2-7 TRBD1 TRBV28 CASSSQQGVSYEQYF TGTGCCAGCAGTAGTCAACAGGGGGTCTCCTACGAGCAGTACTTC
NA TRBJ2-1 TRBD1 TRBV7-2 CASSLARGTGGLGSYNEQFF TGTGCCAGCAGCTTAGCGAGGGGGACAGGGGGCCTCGGGTCCTACAATGAGCAGTTCTTC
NA TRBJ2-7 TRBD1 TRBV7-9 CASSLTTGQGLYEQYF TGTGCCAGCAGCTTAACTACGGGACAGGGGCTCTACGAGCAGTACTTC
NA TRBJ2-7 NA TRBV19 CASSIGPGPVYEQYF TGTGCCAGTAGTATAGGACCGGGACCGGTCTACGAGCAGTACTTC
NA TRBJ2-5 NA TRBV13 CASTPEGGKGETQYF TGTGCCAGCACCCCGGAGGGGGGAAAGGGAGAGACCCAGTACTTC
NA TRBJ2-3 NA TRBV9 CASSVGWDEGTDTQYF TGTGCCAGCAGCGTAGGATGGGACGAAGGTACAGATACGCAGTATTTT
NA TRBJ2-7 NA TRBV6-1 CASSEATETYEQYF TGTGCCAGCAGTGAAGCGACCGAGACCTACGAGCAGTACTTC
few TRBJ1-5 NA TRBV30 CAWSVQGNQPQHF TGTGCCTGGAGTGTGCAGGGTAATCAGCCCCAGCATTTT
NA TRBJ2-7 TRBD1 TRBV10-2 CASRTPGQGHYEQYF TGCGCCAGCAGAACTCCGGGACAGGGACACTACGAGCAGTACTTC
NA TRBJ2-7 TRBD2 TRBV27 CASSLTRGLAGWSSYEQYF TGTGCCAGCAGCCTCACAAGGGGACTAGCGGGCTGGAGCTCCTACGAGCAGTACTTC
NA TRBJ2-7 NA TRBV30 CAWSLVRGYEQYF TGTGCCTGGAGCCTTGTTCGGGGCTACGAGCAGTACTTC
NA TRBJ2-1 NA TRBV5-1 CASRWDGSSYNEQFF TGCGCCAGCAGATGGGACGGATCCTCCTACAATGAGCAGTTCTTC
NA TRBJ2-1 TRBD2 TRBV13 CASSSSRTSGVYEQFF TGTGCCAGCAGCTCAAGCCGGACTAGCGGGGTCTATGAGCAGTTCTTC
NA TRBJ1-5 NA TRBV28 CASSPYSNQPQHF TGTGCCAGCAGCCCTTATAGCAATCAGCCCCAGCATTTT
NA TRBJ2-5 TRBD1 TRBV7-8 CASSINKGTGEETQYF TGTGCCAGCAGCATCAACAAAGGGACAGGAGAAGAGACCCAGTACTTC
NA TRBJ2-7 NA TRBV29-1 CSGLGQHSYEQYF TGCAGCGGCCTCGGACAGCACTCCTACGAGCAGTACTTC